Sequencing of this T cell receptor (beta chain) was carried out in a study of blood T cells in healthy people across ages. The germline V gene encodes CDR1 LGHDT and CDR2 YNNKEL (reference sequence). The ends lost 3 bases at V and 5 bases at J; junction bases unmatched: 7. The CDR3 consists of 14 residues. General study results and limits: Conclusively comparing naive with antigen-experienced cells was impossible with unsorted PBMCs. Strong correlation linked observed beta diversity and percent naive T cells.

Each donor gave approximately 9.1 milliliters of peripheral blood. No fewer than 5 micrograms of total RNA were isolated from every sample. A note on this clonotype: What it recognizes is unknown.

A second PCR, run for about 7 to 11 cycles, used a sample-barcoded 5' primer plus a J-beta primer mix. TCRdb passed the 5' RACE reads through MiXCR, listing each CDR3 protein once. The data hold fewer than 800,000 distinct CDR3 sequences, with roughly 21% observed a single time. Sequenced sample: blood. The J gene is TRBJ2-7, the V gene TRBV3-1; 7 bases agree with TRBD2. The TCR originated in a man in his 70s in good health. CDR3 sequence (DNA): TGTGCCAGCAGCCACGGGGCTAGCGGCCACGAGCAGTACTTC. This sequence encodes CASSHGASGHEQYF.